This is a list of T cell receptor beta chains from one sample in a study of T cell responses to AZD1222 COVID-19 vaccine. Libraries were prepared by immunoSEQ multiplex PCR; TCRdb keeps only in-frame clonotypes and omits some of them. The sample has 20,000 or so clones, 84% seen once. Sequencing was performed on peripheral blood, taken 28 days after the second AZD1222 dose. Receptor source: an adult who received the AZD1222 COVID-19 vaccine. CDR3s include the opening cysteine and the closing phenylalanine or tryptophan. The D gene is left open where the match is weak. For some rows the clone size is stated as once, few or many, or as a class when expanded; others skip it.

size,J,D,V,CDR3,DNA
NA,TRBJ2-7,TRBD1,TRBV19,CASRAGQATYEQYF,TGTGCCAGTAGGGCGGGACAGGCGACCTACGAGCAGTACTTC
NA,TRBJ2-7,NA,TRBV4-1,CASSQVGREISEQYF,TGCGCCAGCAGCCAAGTAGGACGGGAAATCTCCGAGCAGTACTTC
NA,TRBJ1-4,NA,TRBV28,CASSLLRGKLFF,TGTGCCAGCAGTTTACTCCGGGGAAAACTGTTTTTT
NA,TRBJ2-1,NA,TRBV29-1,CSVEDPDRYNEQFF,TGCAGCGTTGAAGATCCCGACCGCTACAATGAGCAGTTCTTC
NA,TRBJ2-2,NA,TRBV10-1,CASSERVDTGELFF,TGCGCCAGCAGTGAGCGAGTCGACACCGGGGAGCTGTTTTTT
NA,TRBJ2-3,NA,TRBV6-4,CASSQGGTLADTQYF,TGTGCCAGCAGTCAGGGCGGGACTTTGGCAGATACGCAGTATTTT
NA,TRBJ2-3,TRBD2,TRBV7-2,CAYGGGGGTDTQYF,TGTGCCTACGGGGGGGGAGGTGGCACAGATACGCAGTATTTT
NA,TRBJ1-5,NA,TRBV23-1,CASSQSWDNQPQHF,TGCGCCAGCAGTCAATCTTGGGACAATCAGCCCCAGCATTTT
NA,TRBJ2-1,TRBD2,TRBV6-2/TRBV6-3,CASSKTSGTYNEQFF,TGTGCCAGCAGTAAGACTAGCGGGACCTACAATGAGCAGTTCTTC
few,TRBJ1-1,NA,TRBV2,CASSDPQGGPEAFF,TGTGCCAGCAGTGATCCCCAGGGTGGCCCTGAAGCTTTCTTT
NA,TRBJ1-3,NA,TRBV7-9,CASSSQAGLSGNTIYF,TGTGCCAGCAGTTCCCAGGCGGGGCTCTCTGGAAACACCATATATTTT
NA,TRBJ2-7,NA,TRBV11-3,CASSLERTAIYEQYF,TGTGCCAGCAGCTTAGAGAGGACAGCCATATACGAGCAGTACTTC
NA,TRBJ1-4,NA,TRBV11-1,CASSFIRGAGEKLFF,TGTGCCAGCAGCTTCATCAGGGGCGCGGGTGAAAAACTGTTTTTT
NA,TRBJ1-1,NA,TRBV6-6,CASSRGERTRLNTEAFF,TGTGCCAGCAGCCGAGGGGAGAGAACTAGACTGAACACTGAAGCTTTCTTT
NA,TRBJ1-1,NA,TRBV29-1,CSARPMNTEAFF,TGCAGCGCACGGCCAATGAACACTGAAGCTTTCTTT
once,TRBJ2-7,NA,TRBV2,CASSEDGYEQYF,TGTGCCAGCAGTGAAGACGGGTACGAGCAGTACTTC
NA,TRBJ2-7,TRBD2,TRBV27,CAGLAGEYEQYF,TGTGCCGGACTAGCGGGAGAATACGAGCAGTACTTC
once,TRBJ1-5,NA,TRBV6-6,CATRTPQHSNQPQHF,TGTGCCACCCGCACCCCACAACATAGCAATCAGCCCCAGCATTTT
NA,TRBJ2-3,NA,TRBV19,CASSPQPGSSTDTQYF,TGTGCCAGTAGTCCTCAGCCAGGGTCGAGCACAGATACGCAGTATTTT
NA,TRBJ2-1,NA,TRBV6-4,CASSDSGEDDEQFF,TGTGCCAGCAGTGACTCGGGGGAGGATGATGAGCAGTTCTTC